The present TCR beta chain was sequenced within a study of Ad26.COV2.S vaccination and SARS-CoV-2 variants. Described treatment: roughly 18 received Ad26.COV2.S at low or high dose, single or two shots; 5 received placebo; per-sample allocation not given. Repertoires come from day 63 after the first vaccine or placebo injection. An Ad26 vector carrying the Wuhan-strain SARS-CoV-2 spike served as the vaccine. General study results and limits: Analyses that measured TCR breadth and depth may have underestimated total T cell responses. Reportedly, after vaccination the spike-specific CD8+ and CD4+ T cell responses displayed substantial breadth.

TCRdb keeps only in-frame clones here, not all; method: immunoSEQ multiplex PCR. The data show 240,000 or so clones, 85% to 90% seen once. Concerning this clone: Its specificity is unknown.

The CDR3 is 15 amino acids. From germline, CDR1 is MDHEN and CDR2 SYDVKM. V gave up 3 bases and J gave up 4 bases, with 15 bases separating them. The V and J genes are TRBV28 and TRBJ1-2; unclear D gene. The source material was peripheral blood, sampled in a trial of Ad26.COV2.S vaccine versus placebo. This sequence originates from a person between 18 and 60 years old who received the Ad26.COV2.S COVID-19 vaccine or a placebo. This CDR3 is CASSLVAAGVYGYTF. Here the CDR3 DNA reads TGTGCCAGCAGTTTGGTGGCAGCCGGGGTCTATGGCTACACCTTC.